This TCR beta chain was captured in a study of T cell repertoires in ileal Crohn's disease. Overall study findings and caveats: Mucosal expansions were suggested to be mainly CD8 T cells. Clonality above 26.8% at surgery always came with endoscopic recurrence.

On this clone: Its target is unknown.

Only in-frame clones appear in the TCRdb table, and some are missing; sequencing was by immunoSEQ multiplex PCR. The sample holds some 30,000 clones, about four fifths seen once. The CDR3 length is 14 residues. CDR1 and CDR2 from the germline V gene are SGHDT and YYEEEE. The V and J ends lost 4 bases and 6 bases respectively, with 16 bases between them. This chain links TRBV5-6 with TRBJ1-2, with a weak D call TRBD1 (6 bases). Sequencing was performed on ileal tissue. The sequence was obtained from an adult with Crohn's disease. CDR3: CASSRGAGTDGYTF. CDR3 sequence (DNA): TGTGCCAGCAGCCGGGGGGCAGGGACCGATGGCTACACCTTC. The full variable domain, rest sourced from reference TRBV5-6 and TRBJ1-2, is DAGVTQSPTHLIKTRGQQVTLRCSPKSGHDTVSWYQQALGQGPQFIFQYYEEEERQRGNFPDRFSGHQFPNYSSELNVNALLLGDSALYLCASSRGAGTDGYTFGSGTRLTVV.